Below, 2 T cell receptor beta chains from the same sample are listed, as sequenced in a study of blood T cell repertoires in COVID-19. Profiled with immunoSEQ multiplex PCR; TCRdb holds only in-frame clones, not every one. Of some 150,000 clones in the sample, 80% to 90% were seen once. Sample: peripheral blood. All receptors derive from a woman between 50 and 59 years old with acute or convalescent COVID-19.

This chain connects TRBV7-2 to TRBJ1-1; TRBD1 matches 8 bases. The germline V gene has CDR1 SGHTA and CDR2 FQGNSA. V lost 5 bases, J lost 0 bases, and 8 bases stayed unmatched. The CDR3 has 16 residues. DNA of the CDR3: TGTGCCAGCAGCACAACAGGGGGGAAGATGAACACTGAAGCTTTCTTT. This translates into CASSTTGGKMNTEAFF.

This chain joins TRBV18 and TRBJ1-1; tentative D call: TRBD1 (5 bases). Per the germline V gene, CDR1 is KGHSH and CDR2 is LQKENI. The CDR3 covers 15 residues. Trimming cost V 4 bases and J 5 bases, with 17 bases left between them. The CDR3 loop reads CASSQHSGGETEAFF. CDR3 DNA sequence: TGTGCCAGCTCACAACATTCGGGGGGAGAGACTGAAGCTTTCTTT. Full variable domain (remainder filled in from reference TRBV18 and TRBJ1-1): NAGVMQNPRHLVRRRGQEARLRCSPMKGHSHVYWYRQLPEEGLKFMVYLQKENIIDESGMPKERFSAEFPKEGPSILRIQQVVRGDSAAYFCASSQHSGGETEAFFGQGTRLTVV.